These 28 T cell receptor beta chains share one sample of origin, sequenced in a study of T cells after yellow fever vaccination. TCRdb independently ran MiXCR on the 5' RACE reads; one entry per CDR3 protein. Found here are 65,000 to 70,000 distinct CDR3 sequences, 5.9% of them singletons; the top ten hold 2.2%. The sample consisted of CD4+ T cells sorted from PBMCs, taken roughly 14 days after the first yellow fever vaccination. Receptor source: a man in his late teens or twenties who received the YFV17D yellow fever vaccine.

J is TRBJ1-6 and V is TRBV28, with D tentatively TRBD1 (6 bases). CDR1 and CDR2 from the germline V gene are MDHEN and SYDVKM. This CDR3 has 14 amino acids. Trimming left V 5 bases short and J 6 bases short, with 11 bases between. The CDR3 region has the DNA TGTGCCAGCAGTGCAGGGGTTACTAATTCACCCCTCCACTTT. It encodes CASSAGVTNSPLHF.

This clonotype was seen at least ten times. The chain links TRBV7-2 to TRBJ2-1; D is possibly TRBD1 (6 bases). The CDR3 contains 14 residues. CDR1 is SGHTA and CDR2 is FQGNSA in the germline V gene. V was pared by 1 base and J by 9 bases, with 13 bases between. CDR3 DNA: TGTGCCAGCAGCTTAGTTATACAGGGTGGTGAGCAGTTCTTC. Translating it yields CASSLVIQGGEQFF. Full variable domain (missing parts from reference TRBV7-2 and TRBJ2-1): GAGVSQSPSNKVTEKGKDVELRCDPISGHTALYWYRQSLGQGLEFLIYFQGNSAPDKSGLPSDRFSAERTGGSVSTLTIQRTQQEDSAVYLCASSLVIQGGEQFFGPGTRLTVL.

At least ten counts were recorded for this clonotype. This sequence joins TRBV12-3 or TRBV12-4 and TRBJ2-3; D is perhaps TRBD1 (6 bases). The CDR3 totals 16 residues. V was clipped by 6 bases and J by 0 bases, with 16 bases between them. CDR3 DNA sequence: TGTGCCAGCAGGTCAGACAGGCCACCTAGCACAGATACGCAGTATTTT. This sequence encodes CASRSDRPPSTDTQYF.

This clonotype was observed many times. The chain combines TRBV29-1 with TRBJ2-3, with 10 bases lining up with TRBD1. Germline assignment: CDR1 SQVTM and CDR2 ANQGSEA. CDR3 size: 14 residues. The trim removed 6 bases at V and 4 bases at J, leaving 7 bases unmatched. CDR3 sequence reads: CSVRDRGDSDTQYF. The CDR3 bases are TGCAGCGTACGGGACAGGGGAGATTCAGATACGCAGTATTTT.

This clonotype has ten or more counts. This rearrangement joins TRBV5-1 to TRBJ1-1; weak D call: TRBD1 (5 bases). CDR3 length equals 15 residues. V dropped 1 base and J dropped 3 bases, with 13 bases sitting between them. Germline CDR1 is SGHRS and CDR2 is YFSETQ. CDR3: CASSLMGGGDTEAFF. In DNA form, the CDR3 reads TGCGCCAGCAGCTTGATGGGGGGGGGAGACACTGAAGCTTTCTTT.

This clonotype appeared a few times. V is TRBV7-2 and J is TRBJ2-6; D may be TRBD2 (6 bases). This CDR3 contains 15 residues. CDR1 and CDR2 from the germline V gene are SGHTA and FQGNSA. Trimming removed 2 bases from V and 3 bases from J, with 8 bases in between. The CDR3, as DNA: TGTGCCAGCAGCTTACGGGGGATTGGGGCCAACGTCCTGACTTTC. The encoded protein is CASSLRGIGANVLTF.

Comments on this clonotype: A much larger clone differs from this one at a single base, so this may be a read error. The chain joins TRBV27 to TRBJ1-4, with 7 nucleotides matching TRBD1. V lost 6 bases to trimming and J lost 8 bases; unmatched junction nucleotides: 9. The CDR3 loop spans 14 amino acids. Germline V gene lookup returns CDR1 MNHEY and CDR2 SMNVEV (reference sequence). CDR3 nucleotide sequence: TGTGCCAGCAGACTACAGGGGACGAAAGAAAAACTGTTTTTT. This gives the protein CASRLQGTKEKLFF.

There are many counts of this clonotype. The chain employs TRBV7-2 and TRBJ2-3; TRBD2 agrees at 11 bases. CDR3 length equals 15 residues. CDR1 and CDR2 (germline): SGHTA, FQGNSA. Losses at the gene ends were 4 bases for V and 3 bases for J; bases not matched to a gene: 3. The chain's CDR3 is CASSYSGGETDTQYF. For the CDR3, the DNA is TGTGCCAGCAGCTATAGCGGGGGGGAGACAGATACGCAGTATTTT.

This clonotype was seen at least ten times. The chain has TRBV18 and TRBJ2-3, with TRBD2 matching 11 bases. The germline gives CDR1 KGHSH, CDR2 LQKENI. The ends lost 1 base at V and 2 bases at J; junction bases unmatched: 2. The CDR3 extends over 16 amino acids. The CDR3 loop is CASSPLGLAVTDTQYF. The CDR3 DNA reads as TGTGCCAGCTCACCACTGGGACTAGCGGTCACAGATACGCAGTATTTT.

This clonotype was observed many times. V is TRBV11-2 and J is TRBJ2-3; D possibly matches TRBD1 or TRBD2 (5 bases each). Trimming removed 0 bases from V and 5 bases from J, with 21 bases in between. Germline V lookup: CDR1 SGHAT, CDR2 FQNNGV. The CDR3 has 18 residues. CDR3 region: CASSLEPLGPTRLDTQYF. The DNA of the CDR3 is TGTGCCAGCAGCTTAGAGCCTTTGGGACCTACAAGGTTAGATACGCAGTATTTT.

In its sample, this clonotype was seen many times. The chain employs TRBV7-9 and TRBJ2-7; TRBD1 agrees at 10 bases. The CDR3 extends over 15 amino acids. Germline trimming cut 1 base from V and 3 bases from J; bases unmatched to any gene: 3. Germline CDR1 reads SEHNR; CDR2 reads FQNEAQ (reference sequence). The CDR3 nucleotides read TGTGCCAGCAGCTTAGGAGGGACAGGGGACTACGAGCAGTACGTC. Amino acid sequence: CASSLGGTGDYEQYV.

In its sample, this clonotype was seen many times. The V and J genes are TRBV5-1 and TRBJ1-3; D gene ambiguous. The germline gives CDR1 SGHRS, CDR2 YFSETQ. Trimming removed 0 bases at V and 2 bases at J, with 6 bases between. The CDR3 loop spans 14 amino acids. The CDR3 reads CASSLVGPGNTIYF. CDR3 DNA: TGCGCCAGCAGCTTGGTAGGGCCTGGAAACACCATATATTTT.

DNA for the CDR3: TGTGCCAGCAGCTTGTACCCCGACAGCACTAATGAAAAACTGTTTTTT. Its translation: CASSLYPDSTNEKLFF. J is TRBJ1-4 and V is TRBV7-2; TRBD1 might be the D (5 bases). The CDR3 consists of 16 residues. The V end lost 3 bases, the J end lost 2 bases, and 13 bases lay between the germline ends. Looked up from germline, CDR1 is SGHTA and CDR2 is FQGNSA.

This clonotype was counted at least ten times. The chain employs TRBV18 and TRBJ2-3; the D is unclear. This CDR3 contains 12 residues. Germline V lookup: CDR1 KGHSH, CDR2 LQKENI. Trimming took 0 bases from V and 5 from J, leaving 3 bases between them. The CDR3 nucleotides are TGTGCCAGCTCACCACCGGTAGATACGCAGTATTTT. This translates into CASSPPVDTQYF.

Points on this clonotype: The junction does not match germline at one end; this may be a read error. CDR3 in amino acids: CASCQRSQGRLSSYNEQFF. CDR3 bases: TGTGCCAGCTGCCAGCGGTCGCAGGGGCGCCTGAGCTCCTACAATGAGCAGTTCTTC. This chain uses TRBV3-1 with TRBJ2-1, with D perhaps matching TRBD1 (6 bases). The CDR3 length is 19 residues. Germline values: CDR1 LGHDT, CDR2 YNNKEL (reference sequence).

This clonotype was observed at least ten times. The genes are TRBV20-1 and TRBJ1-2, with D tentatively TRBD1 (6 bases). CDR1 is DFQATT, CDR2 SNEGSKA, per germline (reference sequence). The CDR3 has 15 amino acids. V gave up 5 bases and J gave up 4 bases, with 20 bases separating them. CDR3 protein: CSAVSRGQPRYGYTF. The CDR3, as DNA: TGCAGTGCTGTCAGCAGGGGCCAACCTCGCTATGGCTACACCTTC.

This clonotype was seen at least ten times. The chain joins TRBV10-3 to TRBJ2-5; 9 nucleotides agree with TRBD1. Trimming took 8 bases from V and 3 from J; bases not matched to a gene: 1. Germline V CDR1 and CDR2: ENHRY, SYGVKD. This CDR3 is 12 amino acids long. This chain's CDR3 is CAIRDREETQYF. The CDR3 region has the DNA TGTGCCATCCGGGACAGGGAAGAGACCCAGTACTTC.

This clonotype has at least ten counts. Here the CDR3 reads CASRYSLGNSGDTQYF. The CDR3 DNA follows: TGTGCCAGCAGATATAGTTTAGGCAACTCTGGGGATACGCAGTATTTT. The chain is built from TRBV7-2 and TRBJ2-3, with no clear D. With 6 bases removed from V and 6 bases from J, the gap between germline ends came to 22 bases. Germline assignment: CDR1 SGHTA and CDR2 FQGNSA. This CDR3 is 16 amino acids long.

This clonotype was found many times. The CDR3 is CASSRRWDSNQPQHF. CDR3 DNA sequence: TGCGCCAGCAGCCGACGGTGGGATAGCAATCAGCCCCAGCATTTT. V gene TRBV4-3 combines with J gene TRBJ1-5; D gene uncertain. The germline V gene encodes CDR1 LGHNA and CDR2 YSLEER. This CDR3 has 15 amino acids. Trimming removed 4 bases at V and 0 bases at J, with 10 bases between.

This clonotype was seen ten or more times. The V gene is TRBV5-1, the J gene TRBJ2-5, with 7 bases that match TRBD1. Unmatched junction bases numbered 14, after V lost 4 bases and J lost 5 bases. The CDR3 consists of 16 residues. CDR1 is SGHRS, CDR2 YFSETQ, per germline. CDR3 DNA: TGCGCCAGCAGCCTCCGACAGGGTGGGGTTCGGGAGACCCAGTACTTC. Amino acids: CASSLRQGGVRETQYF.

With regard to this clonotype: An end of the junction differs from the germline gene, which may be a read error. The V call is TRBV4-2, the J call TRBJ1-5; D ambiguous. The germline V gene has CDR1 LGHNA and CDR2 YNFKEQ. The CDR3 length is 13 residues. In DNA, the CDR3 is TGTGCCATCAGCCGCGGGCGGAAGCAGCCCCAGCATTTT. Translated: CAISRGRKQPQHF.

A few counts support this clonotype. The rearrangement links TRBV4-2 to TRBJ2-7; 11 bases map to TRBD1. CDR3 size: 20 residues. V lost 2 bases, J lost 0 bases, and 15 bases stayed unmatched. Germline V lookup: CDR1 LGHNA, CDR2 YNFKEQ. The CDR3 nucleotides are TGTGCCAGCAGCCAAAGGACAGGGGGCGCGGGGCGCCTGGTCTCCTACGAGCAGTACTTC. Amino acid sequence: CASSQRTGGAGRLVSYEQYF.

This clonotype came up many times. The chain carries TRBV3-1 and TRBJ2-5, with 11 bases matching TRBD2. The V segment lost 4 bases and the J segment 4 bases; nucleotides outside the gene matches: 8. CDR3 length: 16 residues. Germline V CDR1 and CDR2: LGHDT, YNNKEL (reference sequence). The CDR3 loop reads CASSPGGLAGRETQYF. DNA of the CDR3: TGTGCCAGCAGCCCAGGAGGACTAGCGGGCAGAGAGACCCAGTACTTC.

This clonotype was observed many times. The J gene is TRBJ2-5, the V gene TRBV12-3 or TRBV12-4, with TRBD2 matching over 8 bases. V lost 2 bases to trimming and J lost 4 bases; unmatched junction nucleotides: 3. CDR3 length: 14 residues. CDR3 coding DNA: TGTGCCAGCAGTTTATCCGGGAGGGGAGAGACCCAGTACTTC. This sequence encodes CASSLSGRGETQYF.

This clonotype has ten or more counts. The chain carries TRBV3-1 and TRBJ2-7; D perhaps matches TRBD1 (6 bases). CDR3 length: 14 residues. Germline-derived CDR1 and CDR2 are LGHDT and YNNKEL (reference sequence). The V and J ends lost 4 bases and 3 bases respectively, with 13 bases between them. For the CDR3, the DNA is TGTGCCAGCAGCCGAAACAGGGTGGGCTACGAGCAGTACTTC. This codes for CASSRNRVGYEQYF.

This clonotype was seen repeatedly, ten times or more. The V gene is TRBV5-5, the J gene TRBJ2-7; 7 bases match TRBD2. Trimming cost V 3 bases and J 6 bases; bases outside gene matches: 9. Germline V gives CDR1 SGHKS, CDR2 YYEKEE (reference sequence). The CDR3 is 14 residues long. CDR3 protein: CASSSVGGRVEQYV. In nucleotides, the CDR3 is TGTGCCAGCAGCTCCGTCGGCGGGAGAGTCGAGCAGTACGTC.

There are many counts of this clonotype. The chain uses TRBV18 and TRBJ2-5, with 7 bases matching TRBD1. The CDR3 has 14 residues. Germline V gives CDR1 KGHSH, CDR2 LQKENI. The ends lost 2 bases at V and 3 bases at J; junction bases unmatched: 3. The CDR3 DNA is TGTGCCAGCTCACCAAGACAGGGTAAAGAGACCCAGTACTTC. The encoded protein is CASSPRQGKETQYF.

Comments on this clonotype: A read error may be the cause here, since a much bigger clone is one base away. The J gene is TRBJ1-5, the V gene TRBV28; TRBD1 aligns across 9 bases. Looked up from germline, CDR1 is MDHEN and CDR2 is SYDVKM. The V and J ends lost 5 bases and 7 bases, in that order; junction bases with no gene match: 9. This CDR3 has 15 residues. In DNA form, the CDR3 reads TGTGCCAGCAGTGCCGGGACAGGGAATATACAGCCCCAGCATTTT. Translating it yields CASSAGTGNIQPQHF.